What follows describes a single T cell receptor (beta chain). PCR used 60 Vbeta primers and 13 Jbeta primers. The repertoire was sequenced with immunoSEQ multiplex PCR; TCRdb's copy has only in-frame clones and lacks some. The table lists about 78,000 clones, 55% to 85% of them singletons. The data are from a study of cytomegalovirus exposure and HLA in healthy donors. The germline gives CDR1 MNHEY, CDR2 SMNVEV (reference sequence). The CDR3 contains 16 residues. The ends were cut back, 6 bases at V and 3 bases at J, with 18 bases in the middle. Sequencing was performed on PBMCs. This TCR was sampled from a woman aged 40 to 55 in good health and CMV-seropositive. J is TRBJ1-5 and V is TRBV27; TRBD1 might be the D (6 bases). For the CDR3, the DNA is TGTGCCAGCAGACCCGCAGGGGTAGGGAACAATCAGCCCCAGCATTTT. Its protein product is CASRPAGVGNNQPQHF.